This note documents a single T cell receptor (beta chain) sequence. The sample belongs to a study of blood T cell repertoires in COVID-19. For the study at large: T cells, B-cell-depleted T cells, or PBMCs provided the cDNA or gDNA that served as material.

Trimming removed 6 bases from V and 4 bases from J, with 17 bases in between. This CDR3 is 15 amino acids long. From germline, CDR1 is SGHVS and CDR2 FQNEAQ. This study enrolled people aged 18 to 89 from around 26 US geographic areas. Recovery among Cohort 3 donors was established by two negative PCRs, clearance, or symptom resolution. TCRdb's copy holds only in-frame clones and misses some; the assay was immunoSEQ multiplex PCR. The sample includes 200,000 to 250,000 clones, approximately 78% of them seen just once. This sequence was found in a middle-aged man who had recovered from COVID-19. V and J are TRBV7-8 and TRBJ2-3, with D possibly TRBD2 on 5 matching bases. The sequenced sample was PBMCs or T cells enriched from blood (not recorded which). CDR3 nucleotide sequence: TGTGCCAGCAGACCGCTGAGTGAGGGTGCAGATACGCAGTATTTT. Amino acids: CASRPLSEGADTQYF.